Sequencing of this TCR beta chain was carried out in a study of blood T cell repertoires in COVID-19. Study background: Samples came from the United States, Italy and Spain, spanning acute and convalescent COVID-19. The cDNA or gDNA used as material had been derived from T cells, B-cell-depleted T cells, or PBMCs.

Trimming took 2 bases from V and 6 from J; bases not matched to a gene: 5. Germline V CDR1 and CDR2: LGHDT, YNNKEL (reference sequence). The CDR3 extends over 16 amino acids. Seattle patients were enrolled during active infection and followed longitudinally. As processed by the authors: The assay estimated nucleated cells by amplifying reference gene primers. Generated by immunoSEQ multiplex PCR, the TCRdb table keeps only in-frame clones and is missing some. V and J calls and clone size are those listed in that table; D and trimming were worked out from the DNA. The table records about 36,000 clones, around four fifths of them present only once.

V usage is TRBV3-1 (or the pseudogene TRBV3-2) and J usage is TRBJ2-2; TRBD2 matches at 11 bases. The TCR was taken from a man in his 60s with COVID-19, enrolled during active disease. Material: peripheral blood. As DNA, the CDR3 is TGTGCCAGCAGCCAAATTAGCGGGAGGGGAGCCGGGGAGCTGTTTTTT. This codes for CASSQISGRGAGELFF.